What follows describes a single T cell receptor (beta chain). What it binds is not known. This sample is part of a study of T cell clonotyping in hematopoietic cell transplantation. For the study at large: Recipient samples before transplant were obtained post-cytoreduction. Study results and limitations: Pathologically expanded recipient clonotypes increased progressively from day 30 to day 180 as diversity fell. Few recipient clonotypes overlapped donors; over 97% were de novo at given depth.

Time point given: recipient sample about 28 days before transplant, after cytoreduction. Repertoires were generated with immunoSEQ multiplex PCR, while TCRdb's copy carries only in-frame clones and drops some. This sample has 45,000 to 60,000 clones; about nine tenths occur once, and the top ten carry roughly 6%. Trimming removed 4 bases from V and 5 bases from J, with 16 bases in between. CDR1 and CDR2 from the germline V gene are SGHRS and YFSETQ. This CDR3 has 15 amino acids. This receptor was taken from a man aged 55-75 years with biphenotypic leukemia. Some clones in this sample may be carry-over from other donors' samples. The chain combines TRBV5-1 with TRBJ2-1; perhaps D is TRBD1 or TRBD2 (5 bases each). Sequences were derived from peripheral blood mononuclear cells, sampled before stem cell transplant. CDR3 nucleotide sequence: TGCGCCAGCAGCCCTGGGACCGAGTACGACAATGAGCAGTTCTTC. Translating it yields CASSPGTEYDNEQFF.